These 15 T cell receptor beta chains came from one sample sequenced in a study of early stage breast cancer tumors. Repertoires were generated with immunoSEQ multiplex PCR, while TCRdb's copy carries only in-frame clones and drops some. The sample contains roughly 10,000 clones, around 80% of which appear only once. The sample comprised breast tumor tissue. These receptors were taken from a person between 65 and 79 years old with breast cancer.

This chain's CDR3 is CASRRGGVNEAFF. The DNA of the CDR3 is TGTGCCAGCAGACGGGGGGGTGTGAATGAAGCTTTCTTT. The rearrangement uses TRBV6-1 and TRBJ1-1, with D possibly TRBD1 on 5 matching bases. V was trimmed by 6 bases and J by 7 bases, leaving 15 bases between them. The CDR3 runs 13 residues. CDR1 MNHNS and CDR2 SASEGT come from the germline V gene.

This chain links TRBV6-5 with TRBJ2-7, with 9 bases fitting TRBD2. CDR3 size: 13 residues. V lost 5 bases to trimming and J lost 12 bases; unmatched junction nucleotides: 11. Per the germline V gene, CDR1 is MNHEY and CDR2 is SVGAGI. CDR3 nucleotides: TGTGCCAGCAGTCCAGACGCTAGCGGGATCCCGTACTTC. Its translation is CASSPDASGIPYF.

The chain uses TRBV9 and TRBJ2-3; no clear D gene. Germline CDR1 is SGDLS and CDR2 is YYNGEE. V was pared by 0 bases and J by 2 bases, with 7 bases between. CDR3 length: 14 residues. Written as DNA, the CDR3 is TGTGCCAGCAGCGTAGAACACACCACAGATACGCAGTATTTT. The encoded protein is CASSVEHTTDTQYF.

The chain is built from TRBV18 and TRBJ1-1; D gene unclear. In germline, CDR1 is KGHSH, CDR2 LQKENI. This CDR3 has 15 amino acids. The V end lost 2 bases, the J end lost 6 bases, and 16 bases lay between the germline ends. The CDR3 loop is CASSPASNHPSEAFF. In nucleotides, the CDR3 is TGTGCCAGCTCACCAGCGTCGAACCACCCCTCTGAAGCTTTCTTT.

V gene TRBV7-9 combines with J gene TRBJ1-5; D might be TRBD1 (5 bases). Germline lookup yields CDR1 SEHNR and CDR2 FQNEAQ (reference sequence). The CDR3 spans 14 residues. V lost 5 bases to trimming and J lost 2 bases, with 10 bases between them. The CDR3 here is CASSRGGGNQPQHF. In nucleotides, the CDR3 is TGTGCCAGCAGCCGTGGGGGGGGCAATCAGCCCCAGCATTTT.

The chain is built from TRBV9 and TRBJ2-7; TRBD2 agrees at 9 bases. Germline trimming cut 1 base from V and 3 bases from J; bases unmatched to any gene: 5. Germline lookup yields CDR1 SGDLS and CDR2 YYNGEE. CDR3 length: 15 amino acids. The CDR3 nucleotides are TGTGCCAGCAGCGTATATGGGACTAGCAGCTACGAGCAGTACTTC. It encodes CASSVYGTSSYEQYF.

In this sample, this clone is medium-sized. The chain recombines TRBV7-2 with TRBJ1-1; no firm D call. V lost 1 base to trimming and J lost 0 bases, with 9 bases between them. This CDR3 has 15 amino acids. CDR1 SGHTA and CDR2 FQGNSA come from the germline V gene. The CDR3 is CASSLVLGLNTEAFF. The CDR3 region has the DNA TGTGCCAGCAGCTTAGTTCTGGGCCTGAACACTGAAGCTTTCTTT.

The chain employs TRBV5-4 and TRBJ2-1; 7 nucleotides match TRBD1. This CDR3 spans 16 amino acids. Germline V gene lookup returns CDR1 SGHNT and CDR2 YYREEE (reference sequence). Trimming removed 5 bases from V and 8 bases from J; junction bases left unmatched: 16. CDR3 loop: CASRPPGQTRTDEQFF. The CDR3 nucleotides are TGTGCCAGCAGACCCCCGGGACAGACGAGGACGGATGAGCAGTTCTTC.

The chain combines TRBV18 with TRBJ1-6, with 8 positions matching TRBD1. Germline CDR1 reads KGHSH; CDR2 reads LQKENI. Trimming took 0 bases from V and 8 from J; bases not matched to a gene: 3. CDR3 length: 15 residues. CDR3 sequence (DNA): TGTGCCAGCTCACCACCGTCGACAGGGGATTCACCCCTCCACTTT. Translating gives CASSPPSTGDSPLHF. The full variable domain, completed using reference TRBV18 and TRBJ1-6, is NAGVMQNPRHLVRRRGQEARLRCSPMKGHSHVYWYRQLPEEGLKFMVYLQKENIIDESGMPKERFSAEFPKEGPSILRIQQVVRGDSAAYFCASSPPSTGDSPLHFGNGTRLTVT.

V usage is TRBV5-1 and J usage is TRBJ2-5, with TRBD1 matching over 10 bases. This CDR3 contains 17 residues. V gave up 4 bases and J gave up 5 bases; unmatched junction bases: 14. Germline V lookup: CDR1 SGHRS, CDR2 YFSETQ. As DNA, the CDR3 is TGCGCCAGCAGCGTAACTCGGACAGGGGGTATAGGTGAGACCCAGTACTTC. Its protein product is CASSVTRTGGIGETQYF.

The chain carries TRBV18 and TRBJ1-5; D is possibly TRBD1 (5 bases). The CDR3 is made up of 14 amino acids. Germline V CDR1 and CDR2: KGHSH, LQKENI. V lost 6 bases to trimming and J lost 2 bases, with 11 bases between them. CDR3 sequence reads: CASSSQGGNQPQHF. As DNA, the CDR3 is TGTGCCAGCTCTTCTCAGGGTGGCAATCAGCCCCAGCATTTT.

For the CDR3, the DNA is TGTGCCAGCAGCCCCCGAGAGACCCAGTACTTC. Translating gives CASSPRETQYF. The V gene is TRBV11-2, the J gene TRBJ2-5; D is unclear. Trimming left V 5 bases short and J 4 bases short, with 5 bases between. From germline, CDR1 is SGHAT and CDR2 FQNNGV. This CDR3 has 11 residues.

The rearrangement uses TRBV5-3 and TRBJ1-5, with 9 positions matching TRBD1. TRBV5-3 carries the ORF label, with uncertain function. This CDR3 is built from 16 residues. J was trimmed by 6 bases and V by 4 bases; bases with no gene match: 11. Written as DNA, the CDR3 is TGTGCCAGAAGCCTATCGACAGGGGGAAAGCGTCAGCCCCAGCATTTT. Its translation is CARSLSTGGKRQPQHF.

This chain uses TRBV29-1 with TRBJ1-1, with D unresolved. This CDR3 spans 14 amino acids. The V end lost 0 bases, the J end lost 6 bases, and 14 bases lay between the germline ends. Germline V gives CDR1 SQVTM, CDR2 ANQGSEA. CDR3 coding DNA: TGCAGCGTTGAAGACGGAGGAGGTAACCCTGAAGCTTTCTTT. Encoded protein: CSVEDGGGNPEAFF.

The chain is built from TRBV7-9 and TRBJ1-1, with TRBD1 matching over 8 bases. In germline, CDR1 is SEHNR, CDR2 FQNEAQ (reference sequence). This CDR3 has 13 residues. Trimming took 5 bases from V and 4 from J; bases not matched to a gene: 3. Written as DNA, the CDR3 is TGTGCCAGCAGCGCAGGACAGGGCACTGAAGCTTTCTTT. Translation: CASSAGQGTEAFF.